This passage covers 22 T cell receptor beta chains from one sample sequenced in a study of blood T cells in healthy people across ages. Using a J-beta primer mix together with a sample-barcoded 5' primer, a second PCR was run for roughly 7 to 12 cycles. TCRdb recomputed calls from the 5' RACE reads with MiXCR, one row per CDR3 protein. The repertoire holds 650,000 to 700,000 distinct CDR3 sequences, with around 52% as singletons. Sequencing was done on a sample of blood. These TCRs come from a woman older than 75 in good health.

This clonotype was seen ten or more times. CDR3 nucleotides: TGTGCCAGCAGCTTAGTCGGGGGGTACAATGAGCAGTTCTTC. Residues: CASSLVGGYNEQFF. V gene TRBV3-1 combines with J gene TRBJ2-1; 7 bases are shared with TRBD2. The CDR3 spans 14 residues. Germline V gives CDR1 LGHDT, CDR2 YNNKEL (reference sequence). The J segment lost 4 bases and the V segment lost 5 bases, leaving 5 bases of the junction unmatched.

This clonotype has a handful of counts. The chain recombines TRBV29-1 with TRBJ1-2, with TRBD1 matching over 8 bases. Germline-derived CDR1 and CDR2 are SQVTM and ANQGSEA. Unmatched junction bases numbered 6, after V lost 5 bases and J lost 4 bases. The CDR3 consists of 13 residues. The CDR3 protein is CSVPVDRVYGYTF. DNA for the CDR3: TGCAGCGTTCCCGTGGACAGGGTCTATGGCTACACCTTC. The variable domain in full, completed from reference TRBV29-1 and TRBJ1-2, reads SAVISQKPSRDICQRGTSLTIQCQVDSQVTMMFWYRQQPGQSLTLIATANQGSEATYESGFVIDKFPISRPNLTFSTLTVSNMSPEDSSIYLCSVPVDRVYGYTFGSGTRLTVV.

The chain combines TRBV7-2 with TRBJ2-1, with 11 bases matching TRBD2. V was clipped by 1 base and J by 8 bases; unmatched bases: 10. There are 17 residues in the CDR3. The V gene's germline CDR1 is SGHTA and CDR2 FQGNSA. CDR3 amino acids: CASSLVGSGGARDEQFF. In nucleotides, the CDR3 is TGTGCCAGCAGCTTAGTTGGTAGCGGGGGGGCGAGAGATGAGCAGTTCTTC.

This clonotype showed up just a few times. A much larger clone lies a single base off, so this may be a read error. The V gene is TRBV10-3, the J gene TRBJ2-5; TRBD2 is a possible D gene (6 bases). The CDR3 is made up of 13 amino acids. The V end was cut by 2 bases, the J end by 13 bases, with 17 bases between. CDR1 and CDR2 from the germline V gene are ENHRY and SYGVKD. CDR3 nucleotides: TGTGCCATCAGTGAGCCCAGGGACTTCTTACTGTACTTC. Translation gives CAISEPRDFLLYF.

This clonotype was seen repeatedly, ten times or more. The chain joins TRBV28 to TRBJ2-7; D not certain. Germline V gene sequence: CDR1 MDHEN, CDR2 SYDVKM. Trimming left V 3 bases short and J 4 bases short, with 4 bases between. The CDR3 runs 11 residues. The CDR3 protein is CASSFAYEQYF. As DNA, the CDR3 is TGTGCCAGCAGTTTCGCGTACGAGCAGTACTTC.

With regard to this clonotype: Given a much more abundant clone one base away, this may be a read error. This CDR3 fails to terminate in the conserved phenylalanine or tryptophan, so it likely reflects a read error. The chain uses TRBV4-2 and TRBJ2-3; no definite D call. Trimming left V 0 bases short and J 5 bases short, with 9 bases between. CDR1 is LGHNA, CDR2 YNFKEQ, per germline. The length of the CDR3 is 14 residues. The CDR3 nucleotides are TGTGCCAGCAGCCAAGACCAAAAGGAAGATACGCAGTATATT. Residues: CASSQDQKEDTQYI.

For this clonotype: Since a much larger clone is just one base distant, this may be a read error. This chain uses TRBV29-1 with TRBJ1-2; D is possibly TRBD1 (5 bases). The V gene's germline CDR1 is SQVTM and CDR2 ANQGSEA. The CDR3 has 13 residues. Between the trimmed V and J ends, which lost 7 bases and 4 bases, there was a span of 16 bases. The CDR3 DNA reads as TGCAGCGCGAGGACCGGGGCGAGCTATGGCTACACCTTC. Its translation: CSARTGASYGYTF.

Concerning this clonotype itself: Given a much more abundant clone one base away, this may be a read error. The chain has TRBV10-3 and TRBJ1-6; 9 nucleotides align to TRBD1. There are 16 residues in the CDR3. In germline, CDR1 is ENHRY, CDR2 SYGVKD. For the CDR3, the DNA is TGTGCCATCAGTGGGGGACAGGGATTCCATAATTCACCCCACCACTTT. Translation: CAISGGQGFHNSPHHF.

As concerns this clonotype: An end of the junction differs from the germline gene, which may be a read error. V gene TRBV20-1 combines with J gene TRBJ2-7, with 10 bases aligning to TRBD2. This CDR3 comprises 14 residues. Germline CDR1 reads DFQATT; CDR2 reads SNEGSKA (reference sequence). This CDR3 reads CSTRERTSGYEQYF. The CDR3 coding sequence is TGCAGTACTAGAGAACGGACTAGCGGTTACGAGCAGTACTTC.

This clonotype was recorded at least ten times. The chain employs TRBV18 and TRBJ2-1; D not resolved. The length of the CDR3 is 14 residues. With 0 bases removed from V and 5 bases from J, the gap between germline ends came to 8 bases. Germline CDR1 KGHSH, CDR2 LQKENI. The CDR3 DNA sequence: TGTGCCAGCTCACCACCACCTAAGGACAATGAGCAGTTCTTC. Protein sequence: CASSPPPKDNEQFF.

On this clonotype: Sequence at one end of the junction differs from germline and may be a read error. V usage is TRBV12-3 or TRBV12-4 and J usage is TRBJ2-3; D might be TRBD1 or TRBD2, each matching 5 bases. The CDR3 totals 13 residues. In DNA, the CDR3 is TGCGCCACCCGGTGGGGACCCTCAGATACGCAGTATTTT. Residues: CATRWGPSDTQYF.

In its sample, this clonotype was seen many times. This chain links TRBV6-6 with TRBJ2-3; D not certain. This CDR3 comprises 13 residues. V was shortened by 6 bases and J by 2 bases, with 9 bases between the two germline ends. Germline-derived CDR1 and CDR2 are MNHNY and SVGAGI (reference sequence). DNA of the CDR3: TGTGCCAGCAGCCCCCGGATCACAGATACGCAGTATTTT. Protein product: CASSPRITDTQYF.

The chain couples TRBV7-9 to TRBJ2-5; 8 positions match TRBD1. V shed 7 bases and J 2 bases; nucleotides not matched to a gene: 6. Germline CDR1 reads SEHNR; CDR2 reads FQNEAQ (reference sequence). There are 14 residues in the CDR3. The chain's CDR3 is CASNRGKLQETQYF. The CDR3 DNA is TGTGCCAGCAACAGGGGGAAGCTTCAAGAGACCCAGTACTTC. The full variable domain, completed using reference TRBV7-9 and TRBJ2-5, is DTGVSQNPRHKITKRGQNVTFRCDPISEHNRLYWYRQTLGQGPEFLTYFQNEAQLEKSRLLSDRFSAERPKGSFSTLEIQRTEQGDSAMYLCASNRGKLQETQYFGPGTRLLVL.

The V gene is TRBV20-1, the J gene TRBJ2-1; D remains unclear. Germline CDR1 DFQATT, CDR2 SNEGSKA (reference sequence). The CDR3 runs 14 residues. The V gene lost 6 bases and the J gene lost 3 bases, with 15 bases spanning the gap. The CDR3 DNA follows: TGCAGTGCCGTACGAACCCCCCTCTACAATGAGCAGTTCTTC. This codes for CSAVRTPLYNEQFF.

This clonotype was seen a few times. The chain combines TRBV2 with TRBJ2-3, with 7 bases lining up with TRBD1. This CDR3 region has 15 residues. CDR1 and CDR2 (germline): SNHLY, FYNNEI. J was trimmed by 0 bases and V by 6 bases; bases with no gene match: 6. The CDR3 bases are TGTGCCAGCAGCAGGGGACAGTCTAGCACAGATACGCAGTATTTT. Amino acid sequence: CASSRGQSSTDTQYF.

CDR3 in amino acids: CASSDGEGTEAFF. CDR3 DNA sequence: TGTGCCAGCAGTGACGGTGAGGGAACTGAAGCTTTCTTT. The chain recombines TRBV6-5 with TRBJ1-1, with D hard to call. The V end was cut by 5 bases, the J end by 5 bases, with 12 bases between. The germline CDR1 and CDR2 sequences are MNHEY and SVGAGI. The CDR3 has 13 residues.

V is TRBV10-3 and J is TRBJ2-1; a possible D gene is TRBD1 (5 bases). Germline lookup yields CDR1 ENHRY and CDR2 SYGVKD. Trimming took 10 bases from V and 10 from J, leaving 20 bases between them. The CDR3 extends over 13 amino acids. The CDR3 bases are TGTGCCACGGCAGCAGGGCCCGGCGTGGAGCAGTTCTTC. Its protein is CATAAGPGVEQFF.

Only a few counts were recorded for this clonotype. The chain's CDR3 is CASRTSGRSYNEQFF. The CDR3 DNA reads TGCGCCAGCAGGACTAGCGGGCGCTCCTACAATGAGCAGTTCTTC. V and J are TRBV5-1 and TRBJ2-1, with 10 bases matching TRBD2. CDR1 is SGHRS and CDR2 is YFSETQ in the germline V gene. The ends lost 5 bases at V and 0 bases at J; junction bases unmatched: 2. The CDR3 extends over 15 amino acids.

This clonotype has a handful of counts. The rearrangement uses TRBV12-3 or TRBV12-4 and TRBJ1-5, with 8 positions matching TRBD1. The CDR3 runs to 15 residues. V dropped 7 bases and J dropped 4; count of bases not matched to a gene: 9. The CDR3 loop is CASTETGVTNQPQHF. The CDR3 DNA reads as TGTGCCAGCACTGAGACAGGGGTAACAAATCAGCCCCAGCATTTT.

This clonotype was detected only a few times. A much more abundant neighbour one base away suggests this may be a read error. The chain is built from TRBV29-1 and TRBJ2-1; 7 nucleotides align to TRBD2. Trimming at V came to 1 base and at J to 12 bases, leaving 15 bases not matched to a gene. CDR3 length equals 15 residues. Germline CDR1 and CDR2: SQVTM and ANQGSEA. The CDR3 DNA follows: TGCAGCGTTGAAGTAAGTCGTATTCTAGCTAGCGGGCAGTTCTTC. As protein: CSVEVSRILASGQFF.

V gene TRBV4-2 combines with J gene TRBJ2-1; TRBD2 might be the D (6 bases). Germline V CDR1 and CDR2: LGHNA, YNFKEQ. The CDR3 totals 16 residues. V lost 1 base and J lost 4, with 14 bases in between. The CDR3 reads CASSQVGSGGYNEQFF. The CDR3 bases are TGTGCCAGCAGCCAAGTAGGTAGCGGAGGATACAATGAGCAGTTCTTC.

This clonotype appeared once. The V gene is TRBV20-1, the J gene TRBJ1-1; D is unclear. The CDR3 runs 11 residues. The germline V gene encodes CDR1 DFQATT and CDR2 SNEGSKA (reference sequence). V gave up 5 bases and J gave up 4 bases, with 8 bases separating them. CDR3 nucleotides: TGCAGTGCTCCCCGTACCACTGAAGCTTTCTTT. As protein: CSAPRTTEAFF.